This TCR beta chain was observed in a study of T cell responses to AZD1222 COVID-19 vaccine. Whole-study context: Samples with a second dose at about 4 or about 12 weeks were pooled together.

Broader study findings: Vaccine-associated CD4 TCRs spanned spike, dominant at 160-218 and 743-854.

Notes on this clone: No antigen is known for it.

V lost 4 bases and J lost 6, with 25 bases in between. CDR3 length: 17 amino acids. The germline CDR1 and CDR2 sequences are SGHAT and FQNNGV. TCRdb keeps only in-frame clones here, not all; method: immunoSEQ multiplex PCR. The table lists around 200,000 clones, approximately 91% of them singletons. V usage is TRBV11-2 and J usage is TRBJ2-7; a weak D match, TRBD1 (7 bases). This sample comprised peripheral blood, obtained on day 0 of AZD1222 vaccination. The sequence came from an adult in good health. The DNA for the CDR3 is TGTGCCAGCAGCTCTAGGGGGCGCGGGACGTCCAGGGGCGAGCAGTACTTC. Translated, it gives CASSSRGRGTSRGEQYF.